The 4 T cell receptor beta chains given below trace back to one sample, sequenced in a study of Ad26.COV2.S vaccination and SARS-CoV-2 variants. The sample's treatment: roughly 18 received Ad26.COV2.S at low or high dose, single or two shots; several received placebo; per-sample allocation not given. Day 63 following the first vaccine or placebo injection was when the samples were taken. Generated by immunoSEQ multiplex PCR, the TCRdb table keeps only in-frame clones and is missing some. The sample lists about 350,000 clones, about 89% seen once, with roughly 4.8% in the top ten. Sequenced here: peripheral blood, sampled in a trial of Ad26.COV2.S vaccine versus placebo. These receptors all stem from a person between 18 and 65 years old who received the Ad26.COV2.S COVID-19 vaccine or a placebo.

This chain links TRBV7-9 with TRBJ1-6; no reliable D call. The CDR3 is 14 amino acids. Germline V gives CDR1 SEHNR, CDR2 FQNEAQ (reference sequence). Trimming cost V 8 bases and J 10 bases, with 18 bases left between them. The CDR3 protein is CASGFAGKDSPLHF. The CDR3 DNA follows: TGTGCCAGCGGTTTCGCCGGTAAAGACTCACCCCTCCACTTT.

This clone was seen only once. The chain carries TRBV18 and TRBJ2-5, with a weak D call TRBD2 (5 bases). V dropped 2 bases and J dropped 5 bases, with 18 bases sitting between them. The germline gives CDR1 KGHSH, CDR2 LQKENI. This CDR3 has 16 residues. The CDR3 region is CASSPEVDPGSETQYF. DNA for the CDR3: TGTGCCAGCTCACCAGAGGTGGACCCGGGGTCGGAGACCCAGTACTTC.

This rearrangement joins TRBV5-1 to TRBJ1-6; TRBD1 might be the D (6 bases). Germline-derived CDR1 and CDR2 are SGHRS and YFSETQ. Trimming took off 0 bases at V and 6 bases at J, with 16 bases between the two ends. The CDR3 is 17 residues long. The CDR3 reads CASSLGGTRGANSPLHF. CDR3 DNA sequence: TGCGCCAGCAGCTTGGGAGGGACCAGGGGAGCTAATTCACCCCTCCACTTT. Full variable domain (remainder filled in from reference TRBV5-1 and TRBJ1-6): KAGVTQTPRYLIKTRGQQVTLSCSPISGHRSVSWYQQTPGQGLQFLFEYFSETQRNKGNFPGRFSGRQFSNSRSEMNVSTLELGDSALYLCASSLGGTRGANSPLHFGNGTRLTVT.

V is TRBV21-1 and J is TRBJ2-1; the table's D call of TRBD2 was not tested on the DNA. TRBV21-1 is a pseudogene locus. The CDR3 spans 17 residues. CDR3 loop: CASSKEASASSYNEQFF. DNA for the CDR3: TGTGCCAGCAGCAAAGAGGCTAGCGCGAGCTCCTACAATGAGCAGTTCTTC.